Presented here are 26 T cell receptor beta chains from one specimen sequenced in a study of T cell changes during pregnancy in multiple sclerosis. Clones were read by immunoSEQ multiplex PCR, and TCRdb kept only the in-frame ones, dropping some. There are tens of thousands of clones in the sample; 85% to 95% occur only once, and 0.43% lies in the top ten. The starting material was CD4+ T cells from peripheral blood mononuclear cells, obtained in the third trimester of pregnancy. These TCRs come from a female donor in good health, enrolled as a control in a pregnancy study.

The chain carries TRBV29-1 and TRBJ2-3; 8 positions agree with TRBD2. The germline CDR1 and CDR2 sequences are SQVTM and ANQGSEA. Trimming removed 8 bases from V and 0 bases from J; junction bases left unmatched: 7. The CDR3 is 14 residues long. DNA for the CDR3: TGCAGCACCAAACTAGCGGACAGCACAGATACGCAGTATTTT. Translated, it gives CSTKLADSTDTQYF.

The rearrangement joins TRBV27 to TRBJ2-1, with D maybe TRBD2 (5 bases). The V and J ends lost 8 bases and 0 bases respectively, with 14 bases between them. The CDR3 is 15 amino acids. Germline-derived CDR1 and CDR2 are MNHEY and SMNVEV (reference sequence). The CDR3 loop is CASGSPGGSYNEQFF. The DNA for the CDR3 is TGTGCCAGCGGGTCCCCAGGAGGCTCCTACAATGAGCAGTTCTTC.

This chain uses TRBV19 with TRBJ2-3; weak D call: TRBD1 (6 bases). This CDR3 has 14 residues. Trimming stripped 3 bases from V and 0 bases from J, with 7 bases between. Germline V gene lookup returns CDR1 LNHDA and CDR2 SQIVND (reference sequence). CDR3 residues: CASSIQGSTDTQYF. CDR3 sequence (DNA): TGTGCCAGTAGTATCCAGGGGAGCACAGATACGCAGTATTTT.

The chain joins TRBV5-6 to TRBJ1-5, with 8 bases identical to TRBD1. Germline values: CDR1 SGHDT, CDR2 YYEEEE. This CDR3 spans 15 amino acids. With 2 bases clipped from V and 2 bases from J, the junction kept 3 bases outside the gene matches. The CDR3 loop reads CASSFQGAGNQPQHF. The CDR3 DNA is TGTGCCAGCAGCTTTCAGGGGGCGGGCAATCAGCCCCAGCATTTT.

The chain uses TRBV7-9 and TRBJ2-2; perhaps TRBD1 as D (5 bases). CDR1 SEHNR and CDR2 FQNEAQ come from the germline V gene (reference sequence). V lost 5 bases, J lost 8 bases, and 18 bases lay in between. The CDR3 is made up of 15 amino acids. The CDR3 is CASSLGAGRGGELFF. In DNA form, the CDR3 reads TGTGCCAGCAGCCTTGGCGCAGGGCGAGGAGGGGAGCTGTTTTTT.

The rearrangement uses TRBV5-4 and TRBJ1-2; no clear D. Germline CDR1 is SGHNT and CDR2 is YYREEE (reference sequence). The V gene lost 4 bases and the J gene lost 2 bases, with 18 bases spanning the gap. The CDR3 loop spans 16 amino acids. Here the CDR3 DNA reads TGTGCCAGCAGCAACGCCCAAGGAGGATTAAACTATGGCTACACCTTC. Translating it yields CASSNAQGGLNYGYTF. The full variable domain, its missing parts supplied by reference TRBV5-4 and TRBJ1-2, is ETGVTQSPTHLIKTRGQQVTLRCSSQSGHNTVSWYQQALGQGPQFIFQYYREEENGRGNFPPRFSGLQFPNYSSELNVNALELDDSALYLCASSNAQGGLNYGYTFGSGTRLTVV.

This clone has a single count. The chain uses TRBV7-6 and TRBJ1-5; unclear D gene. V lost 4 bases, J lost 6 bases, and 10 bases lay in between. Looked up from germline, CDR1 is SGHVS and CDR2 is FNYEAQ. This CDR3 spans 13 amino acids. DNA of the CDR3: TGTGCCAGCAGCTATAACGAGGGTCAGCCCCAGCATTTT. Encoded protein: CASSYNEGQPQHF.

The gene calls are TRBV30 and TRBJ2-1; D perhaps matches TRBD1 (6 bases). Trimming cost V 3 bases and J 6 bases, with 15 bases left between them. Germline V gives CDR1 GTSNPN, CDR2 SVGIG (reference sequence). The CDR3 covers 14 residues. CDR3 sequence reads: CAWRHAGARNEQFF. CDR3 nucleotide sequence: TGTGCCTGGAGGCATGCAGGGGCGCGCAATGAGCAGTTCTTC.

The chain carries TRBV5-4 and TRBJ2-3; D possibly corresponds to TRBD1 (6 bases). V shed 2 bases and J shed 4 bases, with 8 bases lying between them. CDR3 length equals 13 residues. Germline CDR1 is SGHNT and CDR2 is YYREEE (reference sequence). CDR3 coding DNA: TGTGCCAGCAGCTTTCCAGGGGCAGATACGCAGTATTTT. This encodes CASSFPGADTQYF.

The chain joins TRBV5-1 to TRBJ2-5; the match to TRBD2 covers 13 bases. V trimming: 5 bases; J trimming: 3 bases; junction bases outside the gene matches: 7. CDR1 and CDR2 from the germline V gene are SGHRS and YFSETQ. This CDR3 is 16 amino acids long. The CDR3 DNA is TGCGCCAGCAGACAACTAGCGGGGGGGCTTGAAGAGACCCAGTACTTC. Translating it yields CASRQLAGGLEETQYF.

V gene TRBV27 combines with J gene TRBJ1-2; D possibly corresponds to TRBD1 (6 bases). V was pared by 5 bases and J by 4 bases, with 20 bases between. CDR1 and CDR2 from the germline V gene are MNHEY and SMNVEV (reference sequence). This CDR3 comprises 16 residues. CDR3 protein: CASSHRDTRSLYGYTF. CDR3 DNA sequence: TGTGCCAGCAGTCACAGGGACACGCGGAGCCTCTATGGCTACACCTTC.

The chain couples TRBV6-6 to TRBJ1-6; TRBD1 agrees at 8 bases. CDR3 size: 15 residues. The V gene's germline CDR1 is MNHNY and CDR2 SVGAGI (reference sequence). V lost 7 bases to trimming and J lost 7 bases; unmatched junction nucleotides: 9. The CDR3 spells CASTKTGTGNSPLHF. DNA of the CDR3: TGTGCCAGCACCAAAACCGGGACAGGCAATTCACCCCTCCACTTT.

Comments on this clone: At one of its ends the junction is not consistent with the germline gene, which may arise from a read error. The chain has TRBV29-1 and TRBJ2-3; perhaps TRBD2 as D (6 bases). The CDR3 extends over 14 amino acids. CDR1 and CDR2 (germline): SQVTM, ANQGSEA. CDR3 loop: CTVHSGFSTDTQYF. CDR3 DNA sequence: TGCACCGTTCATAGCGGATTTAGCACAGATACGCAGTATTTT.

This clone was recorded once. V is TRBV6-1 and J is TRBJ1-5, with D uncertain. Trimming pared 3 bases from V and 4 bases from J, leaving 7 bases between. Germline CDR1 reads MNHNS; CDR2 reads SASEGT. The CDR3 extends over 13 amino acids. The CDR3 sequence: CASSEADNQPQHF. Written as DNA, the CDR3 is TGTGCCAGCAGTGAGGCCGATAATCAGCCCCAGCATTTT.

The chain links TRBV18 to TRBJ2-3, with TRBD2 matching over 7 bases. Trimming cost V 2 bases and J 2 bases; bases outside gene matches: 4. The CDR3 is 15 amino acids. Per germline, CDR1 KGHSH and CDR2 LQKENI. The CDR3 DNA reads as TGTGCCAGCTCACCAACGCGGGGGTCCACAGATACGCAGTATTTT. Its translation: CASSPTRGSTDTQYF.

The V call is TRBV7-2, the J call TRBJ2-7; TRBD2 might be the D (6 bases). CDR1 is SGHTA, CDR2 FQGNSA, per germline. The V end lost 2 bases, the J end lost 3 bases, and 8 bases lay between the germline ends. The CDR3 sequence is 13 residues long. DNA of the CDR3: TGTGCCAGCAGCTTAAAGGGAGGCTACGAGCAGTACTTC. Encoded protein: CASSLKGGYEQYF.

The chain couples TRBV21-1 to TRBJ1-2; the D segment call TRBD1 is taken from the table without a DNA check. TRBV21-1 is described as a pseudogene. The CDR3 totals 13 residues. In nucleotides, the CDR3 is TGTGCCAGCGGTTCTCCAGGGGGAAGAGGCTACACCTTC. Translating it yields CASGSPGGRGYTF.

The chain carries TRBV5-4 and TRBJ2-3; D remains unclear. The V and J ends lost 0 bases and 2 bases respectively, with 13 bases between them. The CDR3 extends over 16 amino acids. CDR1 and CDR2 (germline): SGHNT, YYREEE (reference sequence). The CDR3 DNA is TGTGCCAGCAGCTTGGGAGGTACAATAAACACAGATACGCAGTATTTT. Its translation: CASSLGGTINTDTQYF.

This rearrangement joins TRBV18 to TRBJ1-5; 10 bases are a match to TRBD1. Looked up from germline, CDR1 is KGHSH and CDR2 is LQKENI. The CDR3 is made up of 16 amino acids. V gave up 4 bases and J gave up 2 bases; unmatched junction bases: 5. CDR3: CASSRTGGFRNQPQHF. CDR3 sequence (DNA): TGTGCCAGCTCACGGACAGGGGGATTCCGCAATCAGCCCCAGCATTTT.

The gene calls are TRBV28 and TRBJ1-2; D gene uncertain. CDR1 and CDR2 from the germline V gene are MDHEN and SYDVKM. Trimming took 2 bases from V and 3 from J, leaving 10 bases between them. The CDR3 is made up of 14 amino acids. The CDR3 nucleotides read TGTGCCAGCAGTTTAGGAGGGTTGGACTATGGCTACACCTTC. It encodes CASSLGGLDYGYTF.

J is TRBJ1-1 and V is TRBV20-1; D might be TRBD1 (5 bases). V gave up 3 bases and J gave up 5 bases, with 7 bases separating them. From germline, CDR1 is DFQATT and CDR2 SNEGSKA (reference sequence). This CDR3 comprises 11 residues. The CDR3 DNA reads as TGCAGTGCTAGCCGACAGACTGAAGCTTTCTTT. Protein: CSASRQTEAFF.

V gene TRBV28 combines with J gene TRBJ1-5; 7 positions match TRBD1. Germline assignment: CDR1 MDHEN and CDR2 SYDVKM. V shed 6 bases and J 15 bases; nucleotides not matched to a gene: 11. The CDR3 runs 12 residues. This CDR3 is CASRVTGQRSHF. The CDR3, as DNA: TGTGCCAGCAGAGTTACGGGACAGCGCTCGCATTTT.

This chain joins TRBV5-1 and TRBJ2-5; D not resolved. Looked up from germline, CDR1 is SGHRS and CDR2 is YFSETQ. The CDR3 length is 12 residues. V lost 6 bases and J lost 0, with 6 bases in between. The CDR3 DNA sequence: TGCGCCAGCAATGAGAACCAAGAGACCCAGTACTTC. Translating it yields CASNENQETQYF.

The chain is built from TRBV21-1 and TRBJ1-1; the table gives TRBD1 as D, unverified against the DNA. TRBV21-1 has pseudogene status. This CDR3 comprises 17 residues. CDR3 region: CASTLPGTGGNNTEAFF. Here the CDR3 DNA reads TGTGCCAGCACTTTGCCGGGGACAGGGGGAAATAACACTGAAGCTTTCTTT.

This clone was seen just once. V usage is TRBV27 and J usage is TRBJ1-1, with D possibly being TRBD1 (5 bases). Looked up from germline, CDR1 is MNHEY and CDR2 is SMNVEV (reference sequence). The CDR3 spans 15 residues. V was pared by 2 bases and J by 6 bases, with 16 bases between. The CDR3 DNA follows: TGTGCCAGCAGTTTAAGTTCGGGGGGTTGGGCTGAAGCTTTCTTT. It is translated as CASSLSSGGWAEAFF.

This rearrangement joins TRBV19 to TRBJ2-7; TRBD2 is a possible D gene (6 bases). Germline V gene sequence: CDR1 LNHDA, CDR2 SQIVND (reference sequence). V lost 6 bases, J lost 7 bases, and 19 bases lay in between. The CDR3 runs 14 residues. The CDR3 sequence is CASSRGVYPQEQYF. The CDR3 coding sequence is TGTGCCAGTAGCCGCGGGGTCTATCCCCAGGAGCAGTACTTC.